Listed here are 20 T cell receptor beta chains from one sample, sequenced in a study of CD8+ T cells in alopecia areata. cDNA reverse transcribed from extracted RNA served as the sequencing template. The data were produced by immunoSEQ multiplex PCR, yet TCRdb's version contains in-frame clones alone and is incomplete. The sample has 100,000 or so clones, approximately 63% seen once. The treatment denotes: oral pan-JAK inhibitor, 5-10 mg twice daily. The sample here was CD8+ T cells sorted from blood, taken between weeks 55 and 65, from a patient treated with tofacitinib. The source is a human donor with alopecia areata.

This clone has only a few counts. This chain connects TRBV6-6 to TRBJ2-3; no definite D call. CDR1 MNHNY and CDR2 SVGAGI come from the germline V gene (reference sequence). Trimming took off 8 bases at V and 1 base at J, with 4 bases between the two ends. This CDR3 spans 11 amino acids. In DNA form, the CDR3 reads TGTGCCAGCTGGGGCACAGATACGCAGTATTTT. Residues: CASWGTDTQYF.

V usage is TRBV18 and J usage is TRBJ1-3; the D is unclear. This CDR3 contains 12 residues. Germline CDR1 KGHSH, CDR2 LQKENI. Trimming left V 3 bases short and J 5 bases short, with 5 bases between. CDR3 nucleotides: TGTGCCAGCTCACCGGAGCGAAACACCATATATTTT. Its protein product is CASSPERNTIYF.

This clone showed up just once. The chain has TRBV10-2 and TRBJ2-7, with no clear D. From germline, CDR1 is WSHSY and CDR2 SAAADI. This CDR3 has 11 residues. Trimming removed 2 bases from V and 7 bases from J, with 6 bases in between. This CDR3 reads CASSERYEQYF. The CDR3 DNA follows: TGCGCCAGCAGTGAGCGGTATGAGCAGTACTTC.

This clone was counted between two and nine times. The V and J genes are TRBV30 and TRBJ2-1; tentative D call: TRBD1 (6 bases). Trimming removed 2 bases from V and 13 bases from J, with 24 bases in between. The CDR3 is 15 residues long. Germline loops: CDR1 GTSNPN, CDR2 SVGIG (reference sequence). CDR3 sequence: CAWSTGQVYNVFQFF. In nucleotides, the CDR3 is TGTGCCTGGAGTACGGGACAAGTCTACAATGTTTTCCAGTTCTTC.

A few counts support this clone. The genes are TRBV10-2 and TRBJ2-7; D unclear. The germline V and J ends were trimmed by 7 bases and 2 bases, with 9 bases remaining between them. Germline V gives CDR1 WSHSY, CDR2 SAAADI. The CDR3 consists of 12 residues. The CDR3 region is CASTTSPYEQYF. CDR3 bases: TGCGCCAGCACCACTTCCCCCTACGAGCAGTACTTC.

V usage is TRBV19 and J usage is TRBJ1-2, with 8 bases lining up with TRBD1. CDR1 is LNHDA and CDR2 is SQIVND in the germline V gene (reference sequence). This CDR3 contains 14 residues. V dropped 5 bases and J dropped 3; count of bases not matched to a gene: 5. This chain's CDR3 is CASSWDRRDYGYTF. The CDR3 DNA sequence: TGTGCCAGTAGTTGGGACAGGCGGGACTATGGCTACACCTTC.

V gene TRBV2 combines with J gene TRBJ1-1; 7 bases match TRBD1. The CDR3 is 13 residues long. CDR1 and CDR2 from the germline V gene are SNHLY and FYNNEI. The J segment lost 6 bases and the V segment lost 6 bases, leaving 7 bases of the junction unmatched. The CDR3 DNA follows: TGTGCCAGCAGGGCCGTGGACAGGCCTGAAGCTTTCTTT. Protein product: CASRAVDRPEAFF.

The chain has TRBV5-6 and TRBJ2-4; 9 bases are a match to TRBD1. This CDR3 has 12 amino acids. CDR1 and CDR2 from the germline V gene are SGHDT and YYEEEE. Unmatched junction bases numbered 5, after V lost 0 bases and J lost 16 bases. CDR3 amino acids: CASSLGGTGPYF. CDR3 coding DNA: TGTGCCAGCAGCTTGGGCGGGACAGGGCCTTACTTC.

This chain uses TRBV29-1 with TRBJ1-1; D gene uncertain. The ends were cut back, 5 bases at V and 8 bases at J, with 21 bases in the middle. Germline V CDR1 and CDR2: SQVTM, ANQGSEA. CDR3 length equals 14 residues. CDR3 in DNA: TGCAGCGTTTCCCCCGTCGGCGGCGCTGCCGAAGCTTTCTTT. It translates to CSVSPVGGAAEAFF. Filled out from reference TRBV29-1 and TRBJ1-1, the complete variable domain reads SAVISQKPSRDICQRGTSLTIQCQVDSQVTMMFWYRQQPGQSLTLIATANQGSEATYESGFVIDKFPISRPNLTFSTLTVSNMSPEDSSIYLCSVSPVGGAAEAFFGQGTRLTVV.

The genes are TRBV4-2 and TRBJ1-5, with TRBD1 as a possible D gene (5 bases). The CDR3 runs 17 residues. Germline CDR1 is LGHNA and CDR2 is YNFKEQ. Trimming stripped 5 bases from V and 6 bases from J, with 23 bases between. CDR3 in DNA: TGTGCCAGCAGCAAAGTGATTCGCCAGGGAGGGTTTCAGCCCCAGCATTTT. It yields the protein CASSKVIRQGGFQPQHF.

This chain's CDR3 is CASSQVTDTQYF. The CDR3 DNA follows: TGTGCCAGCAGCCAAGTTACAGATACGCAGTATTTT. The chain joins TRBV4-2 to TRBJ2-3; no clear D. The V end was cut by 1 base, the J end by 3 bases, with 2 bases between. The CDR3 runs to 12 residues. CDR1 is LGHNA and CDR2 is YNFKEQ in the germline V gene.

The gene calls are TRBV2 and TRBJ2-7; TRBD1 matches 7 bases. With V trimmed by 10 bases and J by 1 base, 7 bases remained unmatched. The CDR3 extends over 13 amino acids. Germline values: CDR1 SNHLY, CDR2 FYNNEI. The CDR3 sequence is CAIRGTVSYEQYF. In DNA, the CDR3 is TGTGCCATTAGGGGGACAGTATCCTACGAGCAGTACTTC.

The chain recombines TRBV10-3 with TRBJ1-6; D ambiguous. CDR3 length equals 11 residues. V dropped 7 bases and J dropped 10 bases, with 8 bases sitting between them. Germline CDR1 is ENHRY and CDR2 is SYGVKD. The CDR3 spells CAINQESPLHF. CDR3 DNA: TGTGCCATCAACCAGGAATCACCCCTCCACTTT.

The chain combines TRBV7-9 with TRBJ1-1; no definite D call. This CDR3 is 14 amino acids long. CDR1 is SEHNR and CDR2 is FQNEAQ in the germline V gene (reference sequence). With 6 bases removed from V and 3 bases from J, the gap between germline ends came to 14 bases. The CDR3 here is CASRKDGFDTEAFF. In nucleotides, the CDR3 is TGTGCCAGCAGGAAGGACGGTTTCGACACTGAAGCTTTCTTT.

This chain connects TRBV27 to TRBJ1-5; TRBD1 aligns across 7 bases. The length of the CDR3 is 16 residues. Germline V lookup: CDR1 MNHEY, CDR2 SMNVEV (reference sequence). The ends lost 6 bases at V and 2 bases at J; junction bases unmatched: 10. In nucleotides, the CDR3 is TGTGCCAGCAGACCAGTACAGGGGAAGGGCAATCAGCCCCAGCATTTT. This codes for CASRPVQGKGNQPQHF.

The chain is built from TRBV27 and TRBJ2-1; D possibly corresponds to TRBD1 (6 bases). The CDR3 contains 17 residues. Deletions cut 5 bases from V and 0 bases from J, with 17 bases between. Germline CDR1 is MNHEY and CDR2 is SMNVEV (reference sequence). CDR3 nucleotide sequence: TGTGCCAGCAGTGTCGGGGCAGGGGCGAGCTCCTACAATGAGCAGTTCTTC. Its protein product is CASSVGAGASSYNEQFF.

The chain links TRBV4-1 to TRBJ1-1; D not resolved. The CDR3 consists of 13 residues. V was trimmed by 1 base and J by 6 bases, leaving 9 bases between them. The V gene's germline CDR1 is MGHRA and CDR2 YSYEKL. As DNA, the CDR3 is TGCGCCAGCAGCCAAGCGAGAGGGCCTGAAGCTTTCTTT. Translation gives CASSQARGPEAFF.

A remark on this clone: At one end, the junction sequence differs from germline, possibly due to a read error. This chain joins TRBV5-1 and TRBJ2-7, with a tentative D call TRBD2 (6 bases). The CDR3 runs 13 residues. CDR1 is SGHRS and CDR2 is YFSETQ in the germline V gene. In DNA, the CDR3 is TGCGCCAGCAGGTTGGGGGGCTCCTACGAGCAGTACTTC. Its translation: CASRLGGSYEQYF.

V usage is TRBV7-8 and J usage is TRBJ2-5, with unresolved D. V gave up 6 bases and J gave up 3 bases, with 5 bases separating them. This CDR3 has 11 amino acids. Per germline, CDR1 SGHVS and CDR2 FQNEAQ. The CDR3 loop is CASSRKETQYF. The DNA for the CDR3 is TGTGCCAGCAGTCGGAAAGAGACCCAGTACTTC.

The chain has TRBV13 and TRBJ2-1; no clear D. The CDR3 runs to 12 residues. V was shortened by 5 bases and J by 12 bases, with 14 bases between the two germline ends. Looked up from germline, CDR1 is PRHDT and CDR2 is FYEKMQ (reference sequence). Written as DNA, the CDR3 is TGTGCCAGCAGCCTGGGCCGATCTTTGCAGTTCTTC. It translates to CASSLGRSLQFF. The full variable domain, with the rest looked up from reference TRBV13 and TRBJ2-1, is AAGVIQSPRHLIKEKRETATLKCYPIPRHDTVYWYQQGPGQDPQFLISFYEKMQSDKGSIPDRFSAQQFSDYHSELNMSSLELGDSALYFCASSLGRSLQFFGPGTRLTVL.